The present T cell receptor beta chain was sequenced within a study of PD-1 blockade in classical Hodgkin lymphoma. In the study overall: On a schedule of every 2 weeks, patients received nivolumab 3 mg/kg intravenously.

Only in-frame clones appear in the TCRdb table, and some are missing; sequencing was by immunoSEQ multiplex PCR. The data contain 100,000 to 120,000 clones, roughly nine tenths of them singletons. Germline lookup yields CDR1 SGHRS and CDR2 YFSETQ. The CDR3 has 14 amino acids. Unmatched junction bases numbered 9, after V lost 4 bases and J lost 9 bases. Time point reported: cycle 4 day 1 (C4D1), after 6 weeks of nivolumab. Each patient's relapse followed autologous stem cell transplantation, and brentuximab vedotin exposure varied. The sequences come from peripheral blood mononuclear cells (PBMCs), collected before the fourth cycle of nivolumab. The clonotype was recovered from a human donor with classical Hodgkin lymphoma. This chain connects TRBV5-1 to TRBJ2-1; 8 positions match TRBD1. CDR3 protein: CASSPRTGLSEQFF. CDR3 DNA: TGCGCCAGCAGCCCGAGGACAGGGTTAAGTGAGCAGTTCTTC.